The clone carrying this T cell receptor beta chain was counted once. Different DNA sequences within this sample yield the same CDR3. This entry belongs to a study of blood T cell repertoires in COVID-19. Study context: From the United States, Italy and Spain came samples of acute and convalescent COVID-19. T cells, B-cell-depleted T cells, or PBMCs supplied cDNA or gDNA.

V lost 5 bases to trimming and J lost 7 bases, with 12 bases between them. There are 13 residues in the CDR3. In the authors' methods: Reference gene primers were amplified, and this amplification served to estimate nucleated cell counts. Libraries were prepared by immunoSEQ multiplex PCR; TCRdb keeps only in-frame clonotypes and omits some of them. V and J calls and clone size are those listed in that table; D and trimming were worked out from the DNA. The sample yields roughly 200,000 clones, around 87% seen once. Sequenced: peripheral blood. This receptor was taken from a man in his fifties or sixties who had recovered from COVID-19. V and J are TRBV12-3 or TRBV12-4 and TRBJ1-5; D unclear. This CDR3 is CASSPTSQQPQHF. CDR3 DNA: TGTGCCAGCAGTCCGACTTCCCAACAGCCCCAGCATTTT.